The 27 T cell receptor beta chains below come from one sample, sequenced in a study of cytomegalovirus exposure and HLA in healthy donors. Primers included in the PCR were 60 Vbeta and 13 Jbeta primers. Libraries were prepared by immunoSEQ multiplex PCR; TCRdb keeps only in-frame clonotypes and omits some of them. The sample includes more than 100,000 clones. Sample: PBMCs. The receptors originated from a man aged 40-50 years in good health and CMV-seronegative.

The chain has TRBV5-8 and TRBJ2-7; TRBD1 aligns across 8 bases. This CDR3 has 15 residues. The V gene's germline CDR1 is SGHTS and CDR2 YDEGEE. V dropped 0 bases and J dropped 5; count of bases not matched to a gene: 7. CDR3: CASSLVDRVSDEQYF. The CDR3 coding sequence is TGTGCCAGCAGCTTGGTGGACAGGGTTTCCGACGAGCAGTACTTC.

V and J are TRBV28 and TRBJ1-5, with 9 positions matching TRBD1. This CDR3 contains 16 residues. The germline V gene encodes CDR1 MDHEN and CDR2 SYDVKM. V trimming: 6 bases; J trimming: 2 bases; junction bases outside the gene matches: 8. CDR3 in DNA: TGTGCCAGCAGAATCGGGACAGGGATGGGCAATCAGCCCCAGCATTTT. Residues: CASRIGTGMGNQPQHF.

This sequence joins TRBV7-2 and TRBJ1-6; 8 nucleotides align to TRBD1. CDR3 size: 15 residues. With 3 bases clipped from V and 3 bases from J, the junction kept 1 base outside the gene matches. Germline loops: CDR1 SGHTA, CDR2 FQGNSA. The CDR3 reads CASSLGQVYNSPLHF. The DNA for the CDR3 is TGTGCCAGCAGCTTGGGACAGGTCTATAATTCACCCCTCCACTTT.

The rearrangement joins TRBV18 to TRBJ1-2; the D is unclear. Trimming cost V 1 base and J 3 bases, with 12 bases left between them. CDR1 is KGHSH, CDR2 LQKENI, per germline. The CDR3 consists of 15 residues. The CDR3 DNA reads TGTGCCAGCTCACCACTAGTGGAGTTAGACTATGGCTACACCTTC. This gives the protein CASSPLVELDYGYTF.

Remarks on this clone: The same CDR3 can be traced to other DNA sequences in this sample. J is TRBJ1-5 and V is TRBV10-2; D remains unclear. The germline V gene has CDR1 WSHSY and CDR2 SAAADI. CDR3 length equals 13 residues. V was pared by 6 bases and J by 4 bases, with 10 bases between. The CDR3 bases are TGCGCCAGCAGCGAGACTGGTAATCAGCCCCAGCATTTT. Translation gives CASSETGNQPQHF.

Concerning this clone itself: Lacking the conserved final phenylalanine or tryptophan, this CDR3 likely reflects a read error. The chain uses TRBV28 and TRBJ1-1, with 10 bases matching TRBD1. CDR3 length: 14 amino acids. V lost 6 bases and J lost 4; bases outside the gene matches: 5. The germline CDR1 and CDR2 sequences are MDHEN and SYDVKM. In DNA form, the CDR3 reads TGTGCCAGCAGGGCCGGGACAGGGGTCACTGAAGCTTTCCTT. Amino acid sequence: CASRAGTGVTEAFL.

Here the CDR3 reads CSVGLGATNEKLFF. Written as DNA, the CDR3 is TGCAGCGTTGGGCTAGGAGCAACTAATGAAAAACTGTTTTTT. The chain links TRBV29-1 to TRBJ1-4; D unclear. The CDR3 extends over 14 amino acids. Trimming left V 4 bases short and J 0 bases short, with 9 bases between. Germline assignment: CDR1 SQVTM and CDR2 ANQGSEA. Variable domain in full (rest from reference TRBV29-1 and TRBJ1-4): SAVISQKPSRDICQRGTSLTIQCQVDSQVTMMFWYRQQPGQSLTLIATANQGSEATYESGFVIDKFPISRPNLTFSTLTVSNMSPEDSSIYLCSVGLGATNEKLFFGSGTQLSVL.

This chain connects TRBV7-9 to TRBJ2-3, with 7 bases aligning to TRBD1. CDR1 SEHNR and CDR2 FQNEAQ come from the germline V gene (reference sequence). V gave up 6 bases and J gave up 2 bases; unmatched junction bases: 14. The CDR3 runs 17 residues. The CDR3 region has the DNA TGTGCCAGCAGTCAACGGACAGGAAGGTTATTCACAGATACGCAGTATTTT. This sequence encodes CASSQRTGRLFTDTQYF.

CDR3 sequence: CASSQSTTSDNEQFF. The CDR3 DNA is TGCGCCAGCAGCCAGTCGACTACCTCGGACAATGAGCAGTTCTTC. J is TRBJ2-1 and V is TRBV4-3; D may be TRBD2 (5 bases). Trimming removed 3 bases at V and 5 bases at J, with 14 bases between. Per germline, CDR1 LGHNA and CDR2 YSLEER. The CDR3 is made up of 15 amino acids.

The chain couples TRBV4-1 to TRBJ1-5, with D unresolved. V was pared by 1 base and J by 3 bases, with 13 bases between. Germline V gene lookup returns CDR1 MGHRA and CDR2 YSYEKL. There are 16 residues in the CDR3. This chain's CDR3 is CASSQVLLRANQPQHF. In DNA, the CDR3 is TGCGCCAGCAGCCAAGTTTTACTCCGCGCCAATCAGCCCCAGCATTTT.

The gene calls are TRBV6-5 and TRBJ1-6, with unresolved D. V lost 5 bases to trimming and J lost 6 bases, with 11 bases between them. Germline assignment: CDR1 MNHEY and CDR2 SVGAGI. The CDR3 has 14 residues. CDR3 amino acids: CASSPTSGNSPLHF. The CDR3 DNA reads TGTGCCAGCAGTCCGACAAGCGGTAATTCACCCCTCCACTTT.

J is TRBJ1-6 and V is TRBV5-1, with 11 bases fitting TRBD1. This CDR3 contains 15 residues. CDR1 is SGHRS, CDR2 YFSETQ, per germline. V lost 0 bases to trimming and J lost 8 bases; unmatched junction nucleotides: 1. CDR3 sequence (DNA): TGCGCCAGCAGCTTGGGGGACAGGGGGTATTCACCCCTCCACTTT. Translated: CASSLGDRGYSPLHF.

The genes are TRBV15 and TRBJ2-7; maybe TRBD1 (5 bases). CDR3 length equals 14 residues. Trimming pared 4 bases from V and 4 bases from J, leaving 14 bases between. Germline V gene sequence: CDR1 LNHNV, CDR2 YYDKDF (reference sequence). The CDR3 coding sequence is TGTGCCACCAGCAAAGGGGCAGGGTTATACGAGCAGTACTTC. Encoded protein: CATSKGAGLYEQYF.

The CDR3 DNA reads as TGTGCCAGCAGCTTGAACAGGGACTACGAGCAGTACTTC. Amino acid sequence: CASSLNRDYEQYF. This rearrangement joins TRBV11-3 to TRBJ2-7, with D possibly matching TRBD1 (6 bases). Germline CDR1 reads SGHNT; CDR2 reads YENEEA. The CDR3 contains 13 residues. Trimming pared 3 bases from V and 3 bases from J, leaving 9 bases between.

The chain is built from TRBV12-5 and TRBJ2-1; TRBD2 matches 7 bases. With V trimmed by 5 bases and J by 0 bases, 4 bases remained unmatched. CDR1 is LGHNT, CDR2 FRNRAP, per germline. The CDR3 extends over 15 amino acids. This CDR3 is CASGSGVSSYNEQFF. The CDR3 nucleotides are TGTGCTAGTGGTAGCGGGGTAAGCTCCTACAATGAGCAGTTCTTC.

The V call is TRBV7-2, the J call TRBJ2-1; 12 nucleotides match TRBD2. Trimming cost V 3 bases and J 2 bases; bases outside gene matches: 5. This CDR3 contains 17 residues. The V gene's germline CDR1 is SGHTA and CDR2 FQGNSA. CDR3 loop: CASSLTSGGKAYNEQFF. The CDR3 DNA sequence: TGTGCCAGCAGCTTGACTAGCGGGGGAAAGGCCTACAATGAGCAGTTCTTC.

J is TRBJ1-1 and V is TRBV27; perhaps TRBD1 as D (6 bases). Germline CDR1 MNHEY, CDR2 SMNVEV (reference sequence). The CDR3 totals 14 residues. V lost 6 bases and J lost 0, with 11 bases in between. As DNA, the CDR3 is TGTGCCAGCAGACAGGACAGTATGAACACTGAAGCTTTCTTT. This encodes CASRQDSMNTEAFF.

The chain employs TRBV5-4 and TRBJ2-7; 10 nucleotides line up with TRBD1. The ends lost 4 bases at V and 1 base at J; junction bases unmatched: 5. The CDR3 runs to 15 residues. From germline, CDR1 is SGHNT and CDR2 YYREEE (reference sequence). CDR3 sequence: CASSRQGARSYEQYF. The CDR3 DNA is TGTGCCAGCAGCAGACAGGGGGCGCGTTCCTACGAGCAGTACTTC. Variable domain in full (rest from reference TRBV5-4 and TRBJ2-7): ETGVTQSPTHLIKTRGQQVTLRCSSQSGHNTVSWYQQALGQGPQFIFQYYREEENGRGNFPPRFSGLQFPNYSSELNVNALELDDSALYLCASSRQGARSYEQYFGPGTRLTVT.

V usage is TRBV7-9 and J usage is TRBJ2-3; 10 nucleotides align to TRBD2. The CDR3 covers 17 residues. Germline lookup yields CDR1 SEHNR and CDR2 FQNEAQ (reference sequence). V was pared by 6 bases and J by 3 bases, with 12 bases of the junction left unmatched. The CDR3 region is CASSFPLSGLATDTQYF. CDR3 sequence (DNA): TGTGCCAGCAGTTTCCCCCTGTCGGGACTAGCGACAGATACGCAGTATTTT.

The CDR3 is CAWSVLIQETQYF. For the CDR3, the DNA is TGTGCCTGGAGTGTACTGATTCAAGAGACCCAGTACTTC. The chain carries TRBV30 and TRBJ2-5; D remains unclear. The CDR3 totals 13 residues. V dropped 0 bases and J dropped 2 bases, with 7 bases sitting between them. Germline V gene data show CDR1 as GTSNPN and CDR2 as SVGIG (reference sequence).

The chain combines TRBV4-3 with TRBJ2-2; 15 positions agree with TRBD2. The length of the CDR3 is 20 residues. Germline V gene sequence: CDR1 LGHNA, CDR2 YSLEER. With V trimmed by 3 bases and J by 4 bases, 12 bases remained unmatched. The CDR3 sequence is CASSQRVGLAGGPGTGELFF. As DNA, the CDR3 is TGCGCCAGCAGCCAGAGGGTTGGACTAGCGGGAGGGCCGGGCACCGGGGAGCTGTTTTTT.

This chain connects TRBV29-1 to TRBJ1-3, with a possible D match to TRBD1 (5 bases). CDR1 and CDR2 (germline): SQVTM, ANQGSEA. With 2 bases removed from V and 4 bases from J, the gap between germline ends came to 18 bases. The CDR3 has 16 amino acids. CDR3 nucleotide sequence: TGCAGCGTTGAATCCTCGGGGGTTACAGGAGGAAACACCATATATTTT. Protein sequence: CSVESSGVTGGNTIYF. Drawing the rest from reference TRBV29-1 and TRBJ1-3, the complete variable domain is SAVISQKPSRDICQRGTSLTIQCQVDSQVTMMFWYRQQPGQSLTLIATANQGSEATYESGFVIDKFPISRPNLTFSTLTVSNMSPEDSSIYLCSVESSGVTGGNTIYFGEGSWLTVV.

This sequence joins TRBV29-1 and TRBJ2-2, with 8 nucleotides matching TRBD1. This CDR3 is 16 amino acids long. J lost 1 base, V lost 1 base, and 5 bases had no gene match. Germline V gene data show CDR1 as SQVTM and CDR2 as ANQGSEA. CDR3 sequence: CSVEAMTGENTGELFF. The DNA for the CDR3 is TGCAGCGTTGAAGCCATGACAGGGGAGAACACCGGGGAGCTGTTTTTT.

The V gene is TRBV29-1, the J gene TRBJ2-5, with TRBD2 matching over 9 bases. The CDR3 runs 12 residues. Germline lookup yields CDR1 SQVTM and CDR2 ANQGSEA. After removal of 6 bases from V and 3 bases from J, the junction contained 2 bases not matched to a gene. The CDR3 bases are TGCAGCGTGGGGACTAGCAAAGAGACCCAGTACTTC. This sequence encodes CSVGTSKETQYF.

The chain links TRBV29-1 to TRBJ2-2; D unresolved. The germline V and J ends were trimmed by 4 bases and 3 bases, with 12 bases remaining between them. The CDR3 loop spans 14 amino acids. Looked up from germline, CDR1 is SQVTM and CDR2 is ANQGSEA. CDR3 sequence reads: CSVVTASHTGELFF. In nucleotides, the CDR3 is TGCAGCGTTGTAACAGCCTCTCACACCGGGGAGCTGTTTTTT.

The CDR3 sequence is CASRVLGPRLAGGLGELFF. The CDR3, as DNA: TGTGCCAGTAGAGTATTGGGGCCCCGACTAGCGGGAGGGCTTGGGGAGCTGTTTTTT. The V gene is TRBV19, the J gene TRBJ2-2, with 14 bases matching TRBD2. There are 19 residues in the CDR3. Germline values: CDR1 LNHDA, CDR2 SQIVND (reference sequence). With 6 bases clipped from V and 8 bases from J, the junction kept 17 bases outside the gene matches.

This chain connects TRBV27 to TRBJ2-5, with 8 bases aligning to TRBD1. The CDR3 covers 15 residues. Germline lookup yields CDR1 MNHEY and CDR2 SMNVEV (reference sequence). V lost 1 base and J lost 4; bases outside the gene matches: 5. The CDR3 protein is CASSLYQGAVETQYF. DNA of the CDR3: TGTGCCAGCAGTTTATACCAGGGGGCTGTAGAGACCCAGTACTTC.